A selection of T cell receptor beta chains follows, all from one sample in a study of blood T cell repertoires in COVID-19. Here immunoSEQ multiplex PCR was the method, and the copy in TCRdb shows in-frame clones only, minus some. The table lists about 340,000 clones, about 86% of them singletons, with approximately 4.6% in the top ten. Sequencing input: PBMCs or T cells enriched from blood (not recorded which). These receptors all stem from a woman between 35 and 50 years old with acute COVID-19. Each CDR3 is given with its conserved first and last residue. The order of the fields is J gene, clone size, D gene, V gene, CDR3 DNA, CDR3 protein. D genes are given only for firm matches. Only part of the rows carry a size: once, few, many, or a class if the clone is expanded.

j_call: TRBJ1-1; clone_size: .; d_call: TRBD1; v_call: TRBV6-2/TRBV6-3; cdr3_nt: TGTGCCAGCAGTTACCCGGGACAGGGGGTGAACACTGAAGCTTTCTTT; cdr3_aa: CASSYPGQGVNTEAFF
j_call: TRBJ2-7; clone_size: .; d_call: TRBD1; v_call: TRBV27; cdr3_nt: TGTGCCAGCAGTAGACAGGGGGCGTACGAGCAGTACTTC; cdr3_aa: CASSRQGAYEQYF
j_call: TRBJ2-7; clone_size: .; d_call: TRBD2; v_call: TRBV7-8; cdr3_nt: TGTGCCAGCAGCGGAGGGACTAGCGTCTCCTACGAGCAGTACTTC; cdr3_aa: CASSGGTSVSYEQYF
j_call: TRBJ2-3; clone_size: .; d_call: .; v_call: TRBV6-1; cdr3_nt: TGTGCCAGCAGTGAAGACGGGAGAGCCACAGATACGCAGTATTTT; cdr3_aa: CASSEDGRATDTQYF
j_call: TRBJ2-7; clone_size: .; d_call: .; v_call: TRBV7-3; cdr3_nt: TGTGCCAGCAGCCCCGGAGGCTTGTCCTACGAGCAGTACTTC; cdr3_aa: CASSPGGLSYEQYF
j_call: TRBJ2-7; clone_size: few; d_call: TRBD2; v_call: TRBV7-8; cdr3_nt: TGTGCCAGCAGCCCAGTCCGGGGGGGACCCTACGAGCAGTACTTC; cdr3_aa: CASSPVRGGPYEQYF
j_call: TRBJ1-1; clone_size: .; d_call: .; v_call: TRBV27; cdr3_nt: TGTGCCAGCAGTCCTACAGGGAGAGGGGTGAACACTGAAGCTTTCTTT; cdr3_aa: CASSPTGRGVNTEAFF
j_call: TRBJ1-2; clone_size: .; d_call: .; v_call: TRBV5-4; cdr3_nt: TGTGCCAGCAGCCTTTCCCCGACAGCCTCTAACTATGGCTACACCTTC; cdr3_aa: CASSLSPTASNYGYTF
j_call: TRBJ1-2; clone_size: .; d_call: .; v_call: TRBV20-1; cdr3_nt: TGCAGTGCTAGTAGAAGCACAGGAACAAAAAACTATGGCTACACCTTC; cdr3_aa: CSASRSTGTKNYGYTF
j_call: TRBJ2-1; clone_size: .; d_call: TRBD2; v_call: TRBV19; cdr3_nt: TGTGCCAGTAGTCGTAATGCCGCCGGGAGCGGGAGTTGGAATGAGCAGTTCTTC; cdr3_aa: CASSRNAAGSGSWNEQFF
j_call: TRBJ1-6; clone_size: .; d_call: TRBD1; v_call: TRBV7-2; cdr3_nt: TGTGCCAGCAGTATCAACTCCGGGACAGGGGGCTTTTCACCCCTCCACTTT; cdr3_aa: CASSINSGTGGFSPLHF
j_call: TRBJ1-5; clone_size: .; d_call: TRBD1; v_call: TRBV10-2; cdr3_nt: TGCGCCAGCAGTGAAGCGCCGGGACAGATCAATCAGCCCCAGCATTTT; cdr3_aa: CASSEAPGQINQPQHF
j_call: TRBJ1-1; clone_size: .; d_call: .; v_call: TRBV5-4; cdr3_nt: TGTGCCAGCAGCCCAACGGCCGGGGGGAGCACTGAAGCTTTCTTT; cdr3_aa: CASSPTAGGSTEAFF
j_call: TRBJ1-5; clone_size: .; d_call: .; v_call: TRBV27; cdr3_nt: TGTGCCAGCAGTTTATCTTGGAGCGCGCCCCAGCATTTT; cdr3_aa: CASSLSWSAPQHF
j_call: TRBJ1-6; clone_size: .; d_call: .; v_call: TRBV11-2; cdr3_nt: TGTGCCAGCAGCAGGGTCGGGAATAATTCACCCCTCCACTTT; cdr3_aa: CASSRVGNNSPLHF
j_call: TRBJ1-3; clone_size: medium-sized; d_call: TRBD1; v_call: TRBV4-1; cdr3_nt: TGCGCCAGCAGCCAAGTTGGTGGACAGGACGGAAACACCATATATTTT; cdr3_aa: CASSQVGGQDGNTIYF
j_call: TRBJ1-5; clone_size: few; d_call: .; v_call: TRBV5-8; cdr3_nt: TGTGCCAGCAGCTTCCGGGGACCCACAGGGAACAATCAGCCCCAGCATTTT; cdr3_aa: CASSFRGPTGNNQPQHF
j_call: TRBJ2-1; clone_size: .; d_call: TRBD1; v_call: TRBV28; cdr3_nt: TGTGCCAGCAGTGACCGGGACAGCGTCTACAATGAGCAGTTCTTC; cdr3_aa: CASSDRDSVYNEQFF
j_call: TRBJ2-7; clone_size: .; d_call: .; v_call: TRBV6-5; cdr3_nt: TGTGCCAGCAGCGCCAGGGGCGGTCAGGAGCAGTACTTC; cdr3_aa: CASSARGGQEQYF
j_call: TRBJ2-3; clone_size: .; d_call: .; v_call: TRBV5-4; cdr3_nt: TGTGCCAGCAGCTTTACAGGGACAGATACGCAGTATTTT; cdr3_aa: CASSFTGTDTQYF
j_call: TRBJ2-2; clone_size: few; d_call: .; v_call: TRBV6-5; cdr3_nt: TGTGCCAGCAGGTCGCTTAGCGGAGACACCGGGGAGCTGTTTTTT; cdr3_aa: CASRSLSGDTGELFF
j_call: TRBJ2-7; clone_size: .; d_call: .; v_call: TRBV11-2; cdr3_nt: TGTGCCAGCAGCTCGGGGCAGGGGAAAGGATCCTACGAGCAGTACTTC; cdr3_aa: CASSSGQGKGSYEQYF
j_call: TRBJ2-1; clone_size: .; d_call: TRBD2; v_call: TRBV3-1/TRBV3-2; cdr3_nt: TGTGCCAGCAGCCAAGGGCCCCTCTTAGCGGGCCTGGGCTTCGCCTACAATGAGCAGTTCTTC; cdr3_aa: CASSQGPLLAGLGFAYNEQFF
j_call: TRBJ2-1; clone_size: .; d_call: .; v_call: TRBV5-4; cdr3_nt: TGTGCCAGCAAGGGGGCTAGCGGGTCCTCAGGCTCCTACAATGAGCAGTTCTTC; cdr3_aa: CASKGASGSSGSYNEQFF
j_call: TRBJ1-5; clone_size: .; d_call: .; v_call: TRBV27; cdr3_nt: TGTGCCAGCAGTTTATCGGGAGGACGGGAACTACCGAATCAGCCCCAGCATTTT; cdr3_aa: CASSLSGGRELPNQPQHF
j_call: TRBJ2-7; clone_size: .; d_call: TRBD1; v_call: TRBV29-1; cdr3_nt: TGCAGCGCCGAGGGGACAGGGGCCTACGAGCAGTACTTC; cdr3_aa: CSAEGTGAYEQYF
j_call: TRBJ1-4; clone_size: .; d_call: TRBD1; v_call: TRBV12-3/TRBV12-4; cdr3_nt: TGTGCCAGCAGGGGACAGGGTTGGGAAAAACTGTTTTTT; cdr3_aa: CASRGQGWEKLFF
j_call: TRBJ2-1; clone_size: .; d_call: TRBD2; v_call: TRBV24-1; cdr3_nt: TGTGCCACCAGTGATTTGCCCTTAAGACTAGCGGGAGGCCAATACTACAATGAGCAGTTCTTC; cdr3_aa: CATSDLPLRLAGGQYYNEQFF
j_call: TRBJ2-7; clone_size: .; d_call: .; v_call: TRBV7-2; cdr3_nt: TGTGCCAGCAGCCCGGCGGGCTACTCCTACGAGCAGTACTTC; cdr3_aa: CASSPAGYSYEQYF
j_call: TRBJ2-5; clone_size: .; d_call: TRBD2; v_call: TRBV10-3; cdr3_nt: TGTGCCATCAGTGACTTAGCGGGGGGGTTTGCGGACCAGTACTTC; cdr3_aa: CAISDLAGGFADQYF
j_call: TRBJ2-7; clone_size: .; d_call: .; v_call: TRBV7-2; cdr3_nt: TGTGCCAGCAGCCCATGGGGCAGGGGTGGGTACGAGCAGTACTTC; cdr3_aa: CASSPWGRGGYEQYF
j_call: TRBJ1-4; clone_size: .; d_call: TRBD1; v_call: TRBV10-3; cdr3_nt: TGTGCCATCAGCCAGGGACAGAGTAATGAAAAACTGTTTTTT; cdr3_aa: CAISQGQSNEKLFF
j_call: TRBJ1-4; clone_size: .; d_call: .; v_call: TRBV28; cdr3_nt: TGTGCCAGCAGTTTAATCTCAACTAATGAAAAACTGTTTTTT; cdr3_aa: CASSLISTNEKLFF
j_call: TRBJ2-1; clone_size: .; d_call: TRBD1; v_call: TRBV5-1; cdr3_nt: TGCGCCAGCGCCTCCTTGACAGGGGGCGCCTACAATGAGCAGTTCTTC; cdr3_aa: CASASLTGGAYNEQFF
j_call: TRBJ1-2; clone_size: .; d_call: .; v_call: TRBV6-2/TRBV6-3; cdr3_nt: TGTGCCAGCAGTTACCAGACGGGGATATATGGCTACACCTTC; cdr3_aa: CASSYQTGIYGYTF
j_call: TRBJ1-5; clone_size: .; d_call: .; v_call: TRBV6-5; cdr3_nt: TGTGCCAGCAGAGAGACAGGAAATCAGCCCCAGCATTTT; cdr3_aa: CASRETGNQPQHF
j_call: TRBJ2-7; clone_size: few; d_call: TRBD2; v_call: TRBV3-1/TRBV3-2; cdr3_nt: TGTGCCAGCAGCCAGCGGGGGACTAGCGGTATTGGGTACTTC; cdr3_aa: CASSQRGTSGIGYF
j_call: TRBJ2-7; clone_size: .; d_call: .; v_call: TRBV2; cdr3_nt: TGTGCCAGCAGTGAATTAGGGTTCAGGGACGAGCAGTACTTC; cdr3_aa: CASSELGFRDEQYF
j_call: TRBJ1-2; clone_size: .; d_call: .; v_call: TRBV7-9; cdr3_nt: TGTGCCAGCAGCTTAGTCGGGGGGCATAGCTATGGCTACACCTTC; cdr3_aa: CASSLVGGHSYGYTF
j_call: TRBJ2-7; clone_size: .; d_call: TRBD2; v_call: TRBV7-2; cdr3_nt: TGTGCCAGCAGCTTGTCTCCTGGACTAGCGGGATCCCCGGGGAACTTC; cdr3_aa: CASSLSPGLAGSPGNF
j_call: TRBJ2-2; clone_size: .; d_call: .; v_call: TRBV28; cdr3_nt: TGTGCCAGCAGTTCCCCGGGAGCGGGCACCGGGGAGCTGTTTTTT; cdr3_aa: CASSSPGAGTGELFF
j_call: TRBJ2-7; clone_size: .; d_call: TRBD1; v_call: TRBV25-1; cdr3_nt: TGTGCCAGCAGTGAATCGGGTAGACCAGGGGGGCAGTACTTC; cdr3_aa: CASSESGRPGGQYF
j_call: TRBJ1-5; clone_size: .; d_call: .; v_call: TRBV7-2; cdr3_nt: TGTGCCAGCAGCTTAGCGGGGAGGGGGAGTCAGCCCCAGCATTTT; cdr3_aa: CASSLAGRGSQPQHF
j_call: TRBJ1-1; clone_size: few; d_call: TRBD1; v_call: TRBV6-5; cdr3_nt: TGTGCCAGCAGCCCCGGGACAGGGTTCACTGAAGCTTTCTTT; cdr3_aa: CASSPGTGFTEAFF
j_call: TRBJ2-2; clone_size: .; d_call: .; v_call: TRBV9; cdr3_nt: TGTGCCAGCAGCGGGGGAGCGGGCTTCCCAAACACCGGGGAGCTGTTTTTT; cdr3_aa: CASSGGAGFPNTGELFF
j_call: TRBJ2-7; clone_size: once; d_call: .; v_call: TRBV20-1; cdr3_nt: TGCAGCATAGCGGTTCCCGACGAGCAGTACTTC; cdr3_aa: CSIAVPDEQYF
j_call: TRBJ2-3; clone_size: .; d_call: TRBD2; v_call: TRBV5-5; cdr3_nt: TGTGCCAGCAGCTTGGTTTCATACGGGAGGGGAGCAGATACGCAGTATTTT; cdr3_aa: CASSLVSYGRGADTQYF
j_call: TRBJ2-6; clone_size: .; d_call: .; v_call: TRBV25-1; cdr3_nt: TGTGCCAGCAGTCATCCAACAGGCTCTGGGGCCAACGTCCTGACTTTC; cdr3_aa: CASSHPTGSGANVLTF
j_call: TRBJ2-7; clone_size: .; d_call: .; v_call: TRBV15; cdr3_nt: TGTGCCACCAGCAGAGAAGGCGGCCGCTACGAGCAGTACTTC; cdr3_aa: CATSREGGRYEQYF
j_call: TRBJ1-2; clone_size: .; d_call: .; v_call: TRBV6-1; cdr3_nt: TGTGCCAGCAGTGAAGGAAGAAACTTGATCGCTGGCTACACCTTC; cdr3_aa: CASSEGRNLIAGYTF
j_call: TRBJ2-1; clone_size: few; d_call: TRBD2; v_call: TRBV5-1; cdr3_nt: TGCGCCAGCAGCACAGGACGGGGGGGCGGTGAGCAGTTCTTC; cdr3_aa: CASSTGRGGGEQFF
j_call: TRBJ2-6; clone_size: .; d_call: TRBD1; v_call: TRBV10-2; cdr3_nt: TGCGCCAGCAGTCCCACGACCAGGGGGCCGGAGGAGGGGGCCAACGTCCTGACTTTC; cdr3_aa: CASSPTTRGPEEGANVLTF